This TCR beta chain is from a study of T cell responses to AZD1222 COVID-19 vaccine (dated by TCRdb to the early 2020s). Background for the entire study: AZD1222 recipients whose second dose came at about 4 weeks and those whose second dose came at about 12 weeks were combined into one group, since spike-specific TCR depth and breadth did not differ between the two schedules. Trial participants were enrolled by age into subgroups of 18-55, 56-69 and 70-plus years, and approximately 150, 30 and 60 TCR-sequenced participants, respectively, were included in these subgroups. A total of 230 to 250 trial participants underwent TCR sequencing, of whom around 210 had received two doses of AZD1222 and about 25 had received two doses of the MenACWY control vaccine. Results the study describes overall, beyond this receptor: Because no day 14 peak-response samples were available, the repertoires could be characterized only after the peak T cell response. Reportedly, close to half of the unique spike-specific TCRs recognized epitopes lying outside the regions that are mutated in the B.1.351 and B.1.1.7 variants. Most participants were white British and females outnumbered males, and the authors suggested that clonal diversity may have been underestimated. In the small 56-69-year group, the increase in depth fell short of significance, most likely because of low power. The vaccine-associated CD4 TCRs covered the entire spike protein, and the dominant responses fell in regions 160-218 and 743-854. Conclusions about previously exposed vaccinees are limited because only 6 or 7 AZD1222 recipients were SARS-CoV-2 seropositive at baseline. After two AZD1222 doses, spike-specific TCR breadth and depth were significantly higher than at day 0 and than in MenACWY recipients.

The CDR3 regions of human TCRbeta chains were analyzed by immunosequencing. The original pipeline was this. TCRs in the repertoires were matched against a reference library of SARS-CoV-2-specific TCRs that had been generated with the MIRA antigen-specificity platform. Breadth meant the fraction of unique TCRs that were SARS-CoV-2-associated, whereas depth meant the fraction of total T cells that were SARS-CoV-2-associated. Using the MIRA data, each spike-specific TCR was assigned both to the spike region to which the TCR was reactive and to a CD4 or CD8 class. Log10-transformed breadth and depth values were compared by one-way ANOVA with Sidak's multiple comparisons tests. TCRdb took over this immuneACCESS table, retaining in-frame rearrangements with V and J assigned. Such tables are incomplete; in checked studies, under half of the missing clones stem from an unresolved V gene, and the remainder is unexplained. V and J calls and clone size follow that table, whereas D and trimming were derived from the DNA. For this sample the table gives 150,000 or so clones, of which about 89% were detected only once. The ten top clones hold about 5% of the sample.

Interpreted using the paper, the time point label stands for: baseline before first vaccination. The vaccinee samples were drawn from two UK trials, COV001 and COV002, one of which was a single-blind randomized controlled phase 2/3 trial testing AZD1222 (ChAdOx1 nCoV-19) in healthy adults. Trial participant PBMC samples were collected at day 0 and day 28 after the second dose for TCRbeta chain sequencing. Comments on this clone: Its antigen is not yet known. There are no base qualities to consult, and no much larger clone falls within one base.

V and J are truncated by 2 bases and 9 bases respectively, leaving an intervening sequence of 11 bases. Counted from cysteine to phenylalanine, this CDR3 has 14 amino acids. This entry keeps only the CDR3 DNA: 42 bases, framed from base 1. CDR1 and CDR2 (MNHEY, SVGAGI) derive from the germline V gene. This clonotype was sampled from an adult in good health. The sample in question was peripheral blood, obtained on day 0 of AZD1222 vaccination. The receptor chain draws on TRBV6-5 and TRBJ1-6; 5 matching bases give a weak D call of TRBD1. The bases read TGTGCCAGCAGTTACGGGGGTATTGGTTCACCCCTCCACTTT. This sequence encodes CASSYGGIGSPLHF.